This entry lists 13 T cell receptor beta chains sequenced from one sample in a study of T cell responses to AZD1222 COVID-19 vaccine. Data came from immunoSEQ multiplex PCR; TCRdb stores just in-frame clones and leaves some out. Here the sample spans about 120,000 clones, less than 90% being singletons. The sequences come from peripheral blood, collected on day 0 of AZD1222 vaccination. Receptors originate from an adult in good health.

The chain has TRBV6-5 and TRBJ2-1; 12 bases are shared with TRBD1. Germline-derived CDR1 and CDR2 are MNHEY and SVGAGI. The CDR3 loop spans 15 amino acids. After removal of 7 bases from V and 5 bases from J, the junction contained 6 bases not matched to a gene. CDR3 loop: CASIPGQGANNEQFF. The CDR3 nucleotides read TGTGCCAGCATTCCGGGACAGGGGGCGAACAATGAGCAGTTCTTC.

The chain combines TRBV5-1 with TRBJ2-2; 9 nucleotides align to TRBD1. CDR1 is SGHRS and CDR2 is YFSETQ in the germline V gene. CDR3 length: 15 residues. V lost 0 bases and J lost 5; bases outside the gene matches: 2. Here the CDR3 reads CASSLGDRATGELFF. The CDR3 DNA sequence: TGCGCCAGCAGCTTGGGGGACAGGGCGACCGGGGAGCTGTTTTTT.

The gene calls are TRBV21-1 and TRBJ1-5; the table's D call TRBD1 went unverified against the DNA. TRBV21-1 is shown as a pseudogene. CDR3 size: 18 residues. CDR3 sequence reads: CASSKAPIGQGSNQPQHF. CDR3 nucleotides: TGTGCCAGCAGCAAAGCCCCTATAGGACAGGGCAGCAATCAGCCCCAGCATTTT.

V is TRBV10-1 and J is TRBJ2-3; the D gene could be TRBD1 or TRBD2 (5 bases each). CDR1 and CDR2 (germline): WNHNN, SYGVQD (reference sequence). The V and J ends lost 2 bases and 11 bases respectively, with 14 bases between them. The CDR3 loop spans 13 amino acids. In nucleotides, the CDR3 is TGCGCCAGCAGTGAGGGGGCTAGAGGGGAGCAGTATTTT. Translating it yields CASSEGARGEQYF.

The CDR3 loop reads CSVVYRNTEAFF. The CDR3 region has the DNA TGCAGCGTTGTTTACCGGAACACTGAAGCTTTCTTT. The chain combines TRBV29-1 with TRBJ1-1; no reliable D call. Between the trimmed V and J ends, which lost 4 bases and 1 base, there was a span of 7 bases. The CDR3 contains 12 residues. The V gene's germline CDR1 is SQVTM and CDR2 ANQGSEA. The entire variable domain, with the rest obtained from reference TRBV29-1 and TRBJ1-1, is as follows: SAVISQKPSRDICQRGTSLTIQCQVDSQVTMMFWYRQQPGQSLTLIATANQGSEATYESGFVIDKFPISRPNLTFSTLTVSNMSPEDSSIYLCSVVYRNTEAFFGQGTRLTVV.

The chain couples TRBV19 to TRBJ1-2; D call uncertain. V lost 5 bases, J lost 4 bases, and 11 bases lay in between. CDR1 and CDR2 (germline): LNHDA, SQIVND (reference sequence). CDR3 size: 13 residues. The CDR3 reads CASSPDYSYGYTF. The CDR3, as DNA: TGTGCCAGTAGTCCGGATTATTCCTATGGCTACACCTTC.

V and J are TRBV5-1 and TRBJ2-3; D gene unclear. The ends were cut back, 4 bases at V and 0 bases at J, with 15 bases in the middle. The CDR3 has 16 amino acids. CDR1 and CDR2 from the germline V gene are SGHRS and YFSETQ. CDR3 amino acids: CASSPRPLDSTDTQYF. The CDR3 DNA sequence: TGCGCCAGCAGCCCCCGACCCTTGGACAGCACAGATACGCAGTATTTT.

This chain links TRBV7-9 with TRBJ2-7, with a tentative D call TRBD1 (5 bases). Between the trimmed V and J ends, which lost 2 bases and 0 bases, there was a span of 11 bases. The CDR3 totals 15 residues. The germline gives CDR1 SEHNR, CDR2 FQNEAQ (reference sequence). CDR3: CASSLTKGFSYEQYF. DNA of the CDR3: TGTGCCAGCAGCTTAACTAAGGGGTTCTCCTACGAGCAGTACTTC.

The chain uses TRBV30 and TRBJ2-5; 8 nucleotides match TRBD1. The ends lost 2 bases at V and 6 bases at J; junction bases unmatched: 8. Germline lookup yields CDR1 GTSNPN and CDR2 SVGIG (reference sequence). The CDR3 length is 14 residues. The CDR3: CAWSRAGGAKTQYF. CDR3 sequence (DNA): TGTGCCTGGAGTAGAGCAGGGGGCGCGAAGACCCAGTACTTC.

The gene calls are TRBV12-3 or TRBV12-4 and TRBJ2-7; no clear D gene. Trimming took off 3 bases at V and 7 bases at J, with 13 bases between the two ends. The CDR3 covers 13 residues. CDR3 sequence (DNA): TGTGCCAGCAGTTTCGGGCAGGCTCGGGAGCAGTACTTC. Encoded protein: CASSFGQAREQYF.

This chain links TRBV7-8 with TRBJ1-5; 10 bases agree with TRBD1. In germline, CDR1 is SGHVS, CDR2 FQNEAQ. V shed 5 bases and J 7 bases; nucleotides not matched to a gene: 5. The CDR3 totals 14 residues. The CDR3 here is CASSPTGGSQPQHF. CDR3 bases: TGTGCCAGCAGCCCGACAGGGGGCAGCCAGCCCCAGCATTTT.

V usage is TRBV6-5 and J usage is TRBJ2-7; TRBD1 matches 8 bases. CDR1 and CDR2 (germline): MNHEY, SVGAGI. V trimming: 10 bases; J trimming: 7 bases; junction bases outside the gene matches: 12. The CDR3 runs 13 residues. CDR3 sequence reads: CATSDRVKGEQYF. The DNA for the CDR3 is TGTGCCACTTCGGACAGGGTTAAGGGGGAGCAGTACTTC.

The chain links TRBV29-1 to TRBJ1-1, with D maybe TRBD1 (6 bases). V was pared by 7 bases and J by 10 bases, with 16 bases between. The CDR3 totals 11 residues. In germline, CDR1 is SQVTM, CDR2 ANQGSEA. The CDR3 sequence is CSAGGQGGAFF. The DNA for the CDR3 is TGCAGCGCCGGGGGCCAAGGTGGAGCTTTCTTT.